What follows is one T cell receptor beta chain and its context. Its specificity is unknown. Unique molecular identifiers were present in the TCR beta cDNA libraries. Between roughly 1 and 11 million T cells gave rise to roughly 0.5 million cDNA molecules. TCRdb called the PCR reads again in MiXCR, with one record for every CDR3 protein. There are 500,000 to 600,000 distinct CDR3 sequences in the sample; 44% occur only once, and 1.5% to 2% lies in the top ten. This CDR3 spans 12 amino acids. V gave up 6 bases and J gave up 5 bases; unmatched junction bases: 3. This sample is part of a study of post-analysis software for immune sequencing data. Study-level background: Progressive-relapsing, secondary progressive and relapsing-remitting multiple sclerosis were among the disease courses included.

Study conclusions and caveats: Controls' normalized Chao1 diversity significantly exceeded that of multiple sclerosis patients. Samples sharing a preparation batch grouped tightly together when assessed by F measure. Patients used roughly five TRBV segments, including TRBV5-6, TRBV5-1 and TRBV20-1, more often than controls.

What was sequenced was blood. The chain employs TRBV12-3 or TRBV12-4 and TRBJ2-5, with 7 bases that match TRBD2. The TCR originated in a girl aged 10-17 years with multiple sclerosis. CDR3 amino acids: CASRRERETQYF. The CDR3 DNA reads as TGTGCCAGCAGGCGGGAGAGGGAGACCCAGTACTTC.